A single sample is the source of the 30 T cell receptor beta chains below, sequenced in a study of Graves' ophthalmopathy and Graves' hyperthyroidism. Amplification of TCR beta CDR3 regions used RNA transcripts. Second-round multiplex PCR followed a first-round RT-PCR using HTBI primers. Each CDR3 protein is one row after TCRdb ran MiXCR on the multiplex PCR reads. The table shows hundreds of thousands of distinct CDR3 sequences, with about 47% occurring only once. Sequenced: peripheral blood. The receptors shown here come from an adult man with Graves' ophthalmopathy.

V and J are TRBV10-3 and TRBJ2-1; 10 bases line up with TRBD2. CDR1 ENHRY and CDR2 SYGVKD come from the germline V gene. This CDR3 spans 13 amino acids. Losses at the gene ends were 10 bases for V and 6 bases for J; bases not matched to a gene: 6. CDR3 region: CATQGLARNEQFF. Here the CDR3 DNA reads TGTGCCACACAGGGACTAGCGCGCAATGAGCAGTTCTTC.

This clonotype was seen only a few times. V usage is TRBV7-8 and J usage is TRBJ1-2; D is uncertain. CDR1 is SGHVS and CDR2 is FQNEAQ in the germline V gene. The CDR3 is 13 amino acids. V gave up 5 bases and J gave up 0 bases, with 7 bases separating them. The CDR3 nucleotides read TGTGCCAGCAGCCCTAACCCTAACTATGGCTACACCTTC. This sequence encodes CASSPNPNYGYTF. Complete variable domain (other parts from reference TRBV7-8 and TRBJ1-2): GAGVSQSPRYKVAKRGQDVALRCDPISGHVSLFWYQQALGQGPEFLTYFQNEAQLDKSGLPSDRFFAERPEGSVSTLKIQRTQQEDSAVYLCASSPNPNYGYTFGSGTRLTVV.

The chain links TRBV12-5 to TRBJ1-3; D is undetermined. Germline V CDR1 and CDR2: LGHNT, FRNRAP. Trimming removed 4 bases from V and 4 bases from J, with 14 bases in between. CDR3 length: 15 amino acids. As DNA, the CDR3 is TGTGCTAGTGGTTCGACGGCCGAGCTGGGAAACACCATATATTTT. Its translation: CASGSTAELGNTIYF.

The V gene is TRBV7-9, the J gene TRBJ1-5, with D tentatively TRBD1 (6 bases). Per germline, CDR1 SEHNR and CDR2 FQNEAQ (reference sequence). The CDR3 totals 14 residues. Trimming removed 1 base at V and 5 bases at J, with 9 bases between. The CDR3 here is CASSLGGRHQPQHF. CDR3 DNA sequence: TGTGCCAGCAGCTTAGGGGGGCGCCATCAGCCCCAGCATTTT.

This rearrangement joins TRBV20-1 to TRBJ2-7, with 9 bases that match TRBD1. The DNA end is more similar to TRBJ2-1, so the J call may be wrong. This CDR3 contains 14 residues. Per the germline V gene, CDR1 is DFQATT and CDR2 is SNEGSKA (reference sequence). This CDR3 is CSAGGQGFTNEQFF. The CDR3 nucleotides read TGCAGTGCGGGGGGACAGGGCTTCACCAATGAGCAGTTCTTC.

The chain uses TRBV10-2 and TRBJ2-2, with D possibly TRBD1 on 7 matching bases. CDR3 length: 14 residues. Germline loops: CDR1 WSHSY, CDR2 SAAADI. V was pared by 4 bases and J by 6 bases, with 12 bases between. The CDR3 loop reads CASSGQGGSGELFF. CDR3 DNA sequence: TGCGCCAGCAGTGGACAGGGAGGTTCCGGGGAGCTGTTTTTT.

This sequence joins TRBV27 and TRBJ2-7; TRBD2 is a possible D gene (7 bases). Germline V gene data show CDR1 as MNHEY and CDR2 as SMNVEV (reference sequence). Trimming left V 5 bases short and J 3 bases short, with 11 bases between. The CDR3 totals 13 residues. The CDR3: CASSPRGHYEQYF. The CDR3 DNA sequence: TGTGCCAGCAGTCCGCGGGGGCACTACGAGCAGTACTTC.

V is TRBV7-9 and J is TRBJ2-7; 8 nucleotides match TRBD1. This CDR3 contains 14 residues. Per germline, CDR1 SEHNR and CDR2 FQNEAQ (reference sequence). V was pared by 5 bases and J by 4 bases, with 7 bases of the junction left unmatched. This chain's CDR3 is CASSVDRGSYEQYF. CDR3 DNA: TGTGCCAGCAGCGTAGACAGGGGTTCTTACGAGCAGTACTTC.

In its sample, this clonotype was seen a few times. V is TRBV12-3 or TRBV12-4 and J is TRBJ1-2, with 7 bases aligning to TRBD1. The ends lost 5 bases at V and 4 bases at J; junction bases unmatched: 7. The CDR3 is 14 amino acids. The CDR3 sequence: CASSDRDSSYGYTF. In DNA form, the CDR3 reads TGTGCCAGCAGTGACAGGGATTCCTCCTATGGCTACACCTTC.

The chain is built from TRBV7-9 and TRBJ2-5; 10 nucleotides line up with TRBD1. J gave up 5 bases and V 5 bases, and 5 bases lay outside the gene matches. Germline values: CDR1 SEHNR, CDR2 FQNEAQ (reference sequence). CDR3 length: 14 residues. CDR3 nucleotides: TGTGCCAGCAGCCGGACAGGGGGTATGGAGACCCAGTACTTC. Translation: CASSRTGGMETQYF.

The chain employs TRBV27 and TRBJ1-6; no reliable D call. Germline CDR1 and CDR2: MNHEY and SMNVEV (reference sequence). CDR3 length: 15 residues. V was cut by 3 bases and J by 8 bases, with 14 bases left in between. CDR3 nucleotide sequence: TGTGCCAGCAGTTTGCAGGACTCAAGACATTCACCCCTCCACTTT. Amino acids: CASSLQDSRHSPLHF.

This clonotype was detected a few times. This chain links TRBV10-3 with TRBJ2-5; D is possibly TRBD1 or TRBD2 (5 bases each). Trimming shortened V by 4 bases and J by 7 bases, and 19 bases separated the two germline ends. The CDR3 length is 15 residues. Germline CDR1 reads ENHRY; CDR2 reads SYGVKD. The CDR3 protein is CAISGSGAYSATQYF. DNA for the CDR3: TGTGCCATCAGTGGGTCCGGGGCCTACTCAGCGACCCAGTACTTC.

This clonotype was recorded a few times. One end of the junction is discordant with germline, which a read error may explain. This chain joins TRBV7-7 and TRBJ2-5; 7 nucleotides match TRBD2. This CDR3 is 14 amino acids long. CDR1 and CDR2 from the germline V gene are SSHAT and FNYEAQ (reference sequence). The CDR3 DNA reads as TGTGCTAGCAGCTTGGACGGGGGGATGGAGACCCAGTACTTC. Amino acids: CASSLDGGMETQYF.

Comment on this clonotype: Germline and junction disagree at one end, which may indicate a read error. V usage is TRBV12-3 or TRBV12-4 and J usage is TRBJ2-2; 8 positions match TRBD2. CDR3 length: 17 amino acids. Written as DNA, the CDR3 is TGTGCCAGCAGCCCACGTCCCGGGAGGGCGAAAACCGGGGAGCTGTTTTTT. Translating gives CASSPRPGRAKTGELFF.

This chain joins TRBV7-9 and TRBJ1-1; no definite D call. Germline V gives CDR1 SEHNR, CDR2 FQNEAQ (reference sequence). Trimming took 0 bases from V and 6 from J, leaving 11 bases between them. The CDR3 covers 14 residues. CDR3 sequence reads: CASSLAWVRAEAFF. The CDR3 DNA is TGTGCCAGCAGCTTAGCATGGGTAAGGGCTGAAGCTTTCTTT.

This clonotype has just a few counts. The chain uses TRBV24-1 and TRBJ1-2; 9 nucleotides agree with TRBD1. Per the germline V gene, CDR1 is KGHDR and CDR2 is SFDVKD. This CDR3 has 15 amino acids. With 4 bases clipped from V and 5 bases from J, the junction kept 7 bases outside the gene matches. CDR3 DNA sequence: TGTGCCACCAGTGAGGGACAGGGCCGGGGGTATGGCTACACCTTC. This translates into CATSEGQGRGYGYTF.

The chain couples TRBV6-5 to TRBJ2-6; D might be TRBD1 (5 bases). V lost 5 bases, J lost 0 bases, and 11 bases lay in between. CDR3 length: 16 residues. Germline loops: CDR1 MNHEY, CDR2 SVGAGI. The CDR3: CASSGAGFSGANVLTF. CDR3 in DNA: TGTGCCAGCAGTGGAGCAGGGTTCTCTGGGGCCAACGTCCTGACTTTC.

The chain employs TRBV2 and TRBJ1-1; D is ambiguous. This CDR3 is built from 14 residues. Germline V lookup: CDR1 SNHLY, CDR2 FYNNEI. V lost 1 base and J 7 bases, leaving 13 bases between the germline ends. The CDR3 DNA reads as TGTGCCAGCAGTGAAGTGCGGAAGGATGGTGAAGCTTTCTTT. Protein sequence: CASSEVRKDGEAFF. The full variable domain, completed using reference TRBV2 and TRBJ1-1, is EPEVTQTPSHQVTQMGQEVILRCVPISNHLYFYWYRQILGQKVEFLVSFYNNEISEKSEIFDDQFSVERPDGSNFTLKIRSTKLEDSAMYFCASSEVRKDGEAFFGQGTRLTVV.

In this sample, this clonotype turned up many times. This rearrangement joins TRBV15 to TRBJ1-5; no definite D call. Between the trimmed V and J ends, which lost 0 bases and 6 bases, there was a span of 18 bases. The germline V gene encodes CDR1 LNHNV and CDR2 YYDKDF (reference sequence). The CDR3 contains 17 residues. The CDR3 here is CATSRDPWGLVVQPQHF. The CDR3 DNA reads TGTGCCACCAGCAGAGACCCTTGGGGTCTGGTTGTTCAGCCCCAGCATTTT.

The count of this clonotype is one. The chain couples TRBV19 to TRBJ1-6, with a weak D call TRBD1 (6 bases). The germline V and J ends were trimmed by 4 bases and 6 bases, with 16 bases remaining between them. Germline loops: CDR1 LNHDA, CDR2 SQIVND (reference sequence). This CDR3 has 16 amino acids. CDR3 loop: CASSTSGTPRNSPLHF. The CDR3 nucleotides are TGTGCCAGTAGTACCTCCGGGACACCTCGTAATTCACCCCTCCACTTT.

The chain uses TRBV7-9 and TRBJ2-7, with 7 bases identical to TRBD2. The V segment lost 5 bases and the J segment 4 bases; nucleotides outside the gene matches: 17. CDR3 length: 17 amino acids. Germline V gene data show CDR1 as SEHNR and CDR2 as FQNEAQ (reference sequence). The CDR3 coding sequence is TGTGCCAGCAGCCGCCTGACTAGCTTCCCAGTATCGTACGAGCAGTACTTC. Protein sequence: CASSRLTSFPVSYEQYF. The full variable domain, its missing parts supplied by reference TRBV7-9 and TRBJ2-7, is DTGVSQNPRHKITKRGQNVTFRCDPISEHNRLYWYRQTLGQGPEFLTYFQNEAQLEKSRLLSDRFSAERPKGSFSTLEIQRTEQGDSAMYLCASSRLTSFPVSYEQYFGPGTRLTVT.

CDR3 DNA sequence: TGTGCCACCTCCCGATCGAGGAAAGAGACCCAGTACTTC. This sequence encodes CATSRSRKETQYF. The gene calls are TRBV11-2 and TRBJ2-5; no clear D gene. CDR1 is SGHAT and CDR2 is FQNNGV in the germline V gene. The CDR3 is 13 amino acids. V was shortened by 10 bases and J by 3 bases, with 15 bases between the two germline ends.

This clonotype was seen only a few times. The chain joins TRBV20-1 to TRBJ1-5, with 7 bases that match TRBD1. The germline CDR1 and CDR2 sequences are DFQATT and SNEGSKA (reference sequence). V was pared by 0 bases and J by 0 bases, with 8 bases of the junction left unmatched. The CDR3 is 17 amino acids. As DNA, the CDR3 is TGCAGTGCTAGAGATCCGGGACAGAGCTATAGCAATCAGCCCCAGCATTTT. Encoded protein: CSARDPGQSYSNQPQHF.

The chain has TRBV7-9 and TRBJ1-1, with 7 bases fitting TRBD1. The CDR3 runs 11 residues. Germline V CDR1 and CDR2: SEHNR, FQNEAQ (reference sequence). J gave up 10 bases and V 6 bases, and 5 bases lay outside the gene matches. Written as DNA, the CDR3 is TGTGCCAGCAGTGACAGGGAGGGAGCTTTCTTT. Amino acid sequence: CASSDREGAFF.

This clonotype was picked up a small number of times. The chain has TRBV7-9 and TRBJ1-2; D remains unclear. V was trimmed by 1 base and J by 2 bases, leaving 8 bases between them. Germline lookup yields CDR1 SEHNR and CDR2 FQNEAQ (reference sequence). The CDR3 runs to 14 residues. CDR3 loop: CASSLEGQNYGYTF. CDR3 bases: TGTGCCAGCAGCTTAGAGGGCCAGAACTATGGCTACACCTTC.

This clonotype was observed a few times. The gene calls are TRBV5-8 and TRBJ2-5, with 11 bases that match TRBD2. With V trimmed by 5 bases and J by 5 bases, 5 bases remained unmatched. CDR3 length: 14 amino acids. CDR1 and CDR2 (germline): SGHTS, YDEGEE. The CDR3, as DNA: TGTGCCAGCAGGCCTTCTAGCGGGAGGGAGACCCAGTACTTC. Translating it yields CASRPSSGRETQYF.

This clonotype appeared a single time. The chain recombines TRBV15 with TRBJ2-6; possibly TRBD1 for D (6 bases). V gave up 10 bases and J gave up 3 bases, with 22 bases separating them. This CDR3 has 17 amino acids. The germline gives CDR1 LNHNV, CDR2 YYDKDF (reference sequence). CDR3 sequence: CASSPKATGSGANVLTF. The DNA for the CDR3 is TGTGCCAGCTCACCTAAAGCTACAGGGAGTGGGGCCAACGTCCTGACTTTC.

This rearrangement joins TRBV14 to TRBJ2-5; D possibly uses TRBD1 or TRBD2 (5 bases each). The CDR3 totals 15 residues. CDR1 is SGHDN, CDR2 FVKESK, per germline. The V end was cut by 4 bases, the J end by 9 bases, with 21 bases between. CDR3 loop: CASSRGTPVSEAQYF. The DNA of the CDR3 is TGTGCCAGCAGCCGTGGGACCCCGGTGTCGGAGGCCCAGTACTTC. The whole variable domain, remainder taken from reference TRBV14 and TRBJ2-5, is EAGVTQFPSHSVIEKGQTVTLRCDPISGHDNLYWYRRVMGKEIKFLLHFVKESKQDESGMPNNRFLAERTGGTYSTLKVQPAELEDSGVYFCASSRGTPVSEAQYFGPGTRLLVL.

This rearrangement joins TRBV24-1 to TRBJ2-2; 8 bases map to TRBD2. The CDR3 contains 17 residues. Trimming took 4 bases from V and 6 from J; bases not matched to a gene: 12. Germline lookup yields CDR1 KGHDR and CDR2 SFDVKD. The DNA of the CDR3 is TGTGCCACCAGTGACTCCATAGCGGGAATTAAGGCCGGGGAGCTGTTTTTT. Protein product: CATSDSIAGIKAGELFF.

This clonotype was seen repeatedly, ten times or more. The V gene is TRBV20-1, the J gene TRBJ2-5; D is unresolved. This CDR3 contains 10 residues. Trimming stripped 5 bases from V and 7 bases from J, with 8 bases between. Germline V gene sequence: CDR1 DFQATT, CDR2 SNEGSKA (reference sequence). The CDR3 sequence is CSAPLGTQYF. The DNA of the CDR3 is TGCAGTGCTCCTTTGGGGACCCAGTACTTC.